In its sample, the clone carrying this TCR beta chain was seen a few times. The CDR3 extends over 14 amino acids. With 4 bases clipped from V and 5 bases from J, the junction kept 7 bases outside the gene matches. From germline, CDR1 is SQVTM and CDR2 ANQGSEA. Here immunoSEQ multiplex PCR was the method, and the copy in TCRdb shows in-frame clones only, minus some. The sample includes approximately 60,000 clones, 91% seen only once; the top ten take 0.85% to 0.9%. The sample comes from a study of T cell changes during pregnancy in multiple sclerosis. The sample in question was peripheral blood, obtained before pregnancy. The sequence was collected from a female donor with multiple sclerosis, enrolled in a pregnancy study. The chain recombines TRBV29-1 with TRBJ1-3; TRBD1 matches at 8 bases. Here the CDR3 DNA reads TGCAGCGTTGCGGAGCACAGGGGGAGAAACACCATATATTTT. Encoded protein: CSVAEHRGRNTIYF.